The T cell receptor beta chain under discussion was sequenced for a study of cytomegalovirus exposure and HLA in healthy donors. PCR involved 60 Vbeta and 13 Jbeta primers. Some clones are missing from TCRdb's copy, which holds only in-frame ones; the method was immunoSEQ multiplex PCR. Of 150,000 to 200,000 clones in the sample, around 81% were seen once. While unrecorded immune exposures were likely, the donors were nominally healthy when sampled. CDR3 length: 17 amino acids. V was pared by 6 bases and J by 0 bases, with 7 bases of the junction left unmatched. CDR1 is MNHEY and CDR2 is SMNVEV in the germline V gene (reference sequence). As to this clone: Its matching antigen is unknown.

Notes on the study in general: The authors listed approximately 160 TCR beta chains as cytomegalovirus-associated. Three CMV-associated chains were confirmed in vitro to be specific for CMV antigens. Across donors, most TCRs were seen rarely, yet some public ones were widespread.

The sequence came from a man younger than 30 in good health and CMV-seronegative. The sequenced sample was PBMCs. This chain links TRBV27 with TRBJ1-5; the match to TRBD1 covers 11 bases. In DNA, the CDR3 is TGTGCCAGCAGAAAAGGACAGGGGGCCCATAGCAATCAGCCCCAGCATTTT. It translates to CASRKGQGAHSNQPQHF.